This entry concerns a single T cell receptor beta chain. Germline V gene sequence: CDR1 MGHRA, CDR2 YSYEKL. The CDR3 spans 15 residues. The ends were cut back, 0 bases at V and 0 bases at J, with 8 bases in the middle. The data are from a study of technical replicates of blood from a few donors. The table came from immunoSEQ multiplex PCR; TCRdb's copy has only in-frame clones and leaves some out. The repertoire includes 85,000 to 95,000 clones, roughly 95% of them detected once, and approximately 0.35% sits in the top ten. Specimen: T cells isolated from PBMCs. The receptor was isolated from a human donor in good health. The chain uses TRBV4-1 and TRBJ1-1; D perhaps matches TRBD1 (6 bases). CDR3 residues: CASSQDRGMNTEAFF. CDR3 nucleotides: TGCGCCAGCAGCCAAGACAGGGGAATGAACACTGAAGCTTTCTTT.